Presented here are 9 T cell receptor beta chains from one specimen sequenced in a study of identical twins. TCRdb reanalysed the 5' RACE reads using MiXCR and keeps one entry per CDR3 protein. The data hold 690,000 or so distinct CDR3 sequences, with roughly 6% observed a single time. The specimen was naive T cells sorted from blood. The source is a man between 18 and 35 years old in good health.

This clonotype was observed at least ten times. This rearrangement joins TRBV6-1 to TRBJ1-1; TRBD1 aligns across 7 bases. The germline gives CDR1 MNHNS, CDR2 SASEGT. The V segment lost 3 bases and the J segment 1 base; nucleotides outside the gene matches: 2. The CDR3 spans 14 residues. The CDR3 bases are TGTGCCAGCAGTGAGACAGGGAGGAACACTGAAGCTTTCTTT. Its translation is CASSETGRNTEAFF.

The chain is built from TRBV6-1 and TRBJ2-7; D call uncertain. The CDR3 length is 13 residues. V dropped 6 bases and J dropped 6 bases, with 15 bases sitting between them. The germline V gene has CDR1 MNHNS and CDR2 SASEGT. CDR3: CASSNQRGGEQYF. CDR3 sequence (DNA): TGTGCCAGCAGCAACCAACGCGGCGGCGAGCAGTACTTC.

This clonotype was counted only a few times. The DNA of the CDR3 is TGTGCCAGCAGTGAGGCCAGGCCCACAGATACGCAGTATTTT. Translating it yields CASSEARPTDTQYF. The chain carries TRBV2 and TRBJ2-3; no clear D. Germline V gives CDR1 SNHLY, CDR2 FYNNEI. This CDR3 region has 14 residues. V dropped 3 bases and J dropped 2 bases, with 9 bases sitting between them.

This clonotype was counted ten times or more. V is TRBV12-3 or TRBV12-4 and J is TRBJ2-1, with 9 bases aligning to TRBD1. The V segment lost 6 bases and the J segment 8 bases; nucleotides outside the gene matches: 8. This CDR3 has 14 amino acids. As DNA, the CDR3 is TGTGCCAGCAGACGGGACAGGGTCGCCGATGAGCAGTTCTTC. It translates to CASRRDRVADEQFF.

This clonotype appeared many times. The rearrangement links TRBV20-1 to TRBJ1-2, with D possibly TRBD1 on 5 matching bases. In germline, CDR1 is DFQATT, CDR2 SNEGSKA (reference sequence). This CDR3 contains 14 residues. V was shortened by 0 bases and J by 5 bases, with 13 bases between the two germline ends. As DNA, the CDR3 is TGCAGTGCTAGAGATTACGGGGCCCTTTATGGCTACACCTTC. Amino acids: CSARDYGALYGYTF.

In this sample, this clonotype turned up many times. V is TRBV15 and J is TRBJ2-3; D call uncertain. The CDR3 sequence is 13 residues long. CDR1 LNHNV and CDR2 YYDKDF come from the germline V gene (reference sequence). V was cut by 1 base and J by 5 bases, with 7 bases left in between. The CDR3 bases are TGTGCCACCAGCAGAGGTGGCCAAGATACGCAGTATTTT. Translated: CATSRGGQDTQYF.

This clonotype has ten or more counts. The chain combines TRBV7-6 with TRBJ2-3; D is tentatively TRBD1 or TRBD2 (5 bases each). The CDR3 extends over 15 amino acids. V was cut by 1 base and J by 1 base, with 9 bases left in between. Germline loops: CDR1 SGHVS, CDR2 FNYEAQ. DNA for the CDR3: TGTGCCAGCAGCTTAGTGCCGGGGCGCACAGATACGCAGTATTTT. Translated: CASSLVPGRTDTQYF.

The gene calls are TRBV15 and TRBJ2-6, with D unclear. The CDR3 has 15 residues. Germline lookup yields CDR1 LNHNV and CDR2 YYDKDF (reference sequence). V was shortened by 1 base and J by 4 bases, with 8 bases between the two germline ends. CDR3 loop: CATSRAGPGANVLTF. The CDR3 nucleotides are TGTGCCACCAGCAGAGCAGGCCCCGGGGCCAACGTCCTGACTTTC. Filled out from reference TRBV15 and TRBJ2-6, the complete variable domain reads DAMVIQNPRYQVTQFGKPVTLSCSQTLNHNVMYWYQQKSSQAPKLLFHYYDKDFNNEADTPDNFQSRRPNTSFCFLDIRSPGLGDTAMYLCATSRAGPGANVLTFGAGSRLTVL.

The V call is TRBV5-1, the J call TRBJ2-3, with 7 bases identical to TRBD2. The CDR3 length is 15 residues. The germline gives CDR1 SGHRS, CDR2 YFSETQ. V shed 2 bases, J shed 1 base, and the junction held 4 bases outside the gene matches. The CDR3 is CASSFQTSGTDTQYF. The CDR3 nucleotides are TGCGCCAGCAGCTTTCAAACTAGCGGCACAGATACGCAGTATTTT.